This is a list of T cell receptor beta chains from one sample in a study of neurological immune-mediated disorders. MiXCR was run by TCRdb on the 5' RACE reads, yielding one entry per CDR3 protein. The sample carries about 120,000 distinct CDR3 sequences, about 3.4% recorded once. The specimen sequenced was PBMCs. Every receptor here comes from a woman aged 30 to 39 with multiple sclerosis. Both conserved end residues are part of each CDR3. Fields, in order: clone size, V gene, D gene, CDR3 protein. D genes are given only for firm matches. Only part of the rows carry a size: once, few, many, or a class if the clone is expanded.

size: .
V: TRBV7-9
D: .
CDR3: CASPAGIRANVLTF

size: many
V: TRBV7-2
D: TRBD2
CDR3: CASSIQAGVEQFF

size: many
V: TRBV29-1
D: .
CDR3: CSVRPWTAGPYEQYF

size: many
V: TRBV29-1
D: TRBD2
CDR3: CSVEGGQGINEQFF

size: many
V: TRBV20-1
D: TRBD2
CDR3: CSARDGGERGPPVGTQYF

size: many
V: TRBV6-6
D: .
CDR3: CASSYLGTYEQYF

size: many
V: TRBV7-2
D: .
CDR3: CASSLDGGQGTEAFF

size: many
V: TRBV7-9
D: .
CDR3: CASSLVPTGITEAFF

size: many
V: TRBV6-6
D: .
CDR3: CASSPQEWGRNQPQHF

size: many
V: TRBV6-5
D: TRBD1
CDR3: CASTRQGANLNYGYTF

size: many
V: TRBV27
D: TRBD1
CDR3: CASRVDRGTEAFF

size: many
V: TRBV2
D: .
CDR3: CASSRYEQYF

size: many
V: TRBV7-2
D: .
CDR3: CASSQTAYYGYTF

size: many
V: TRBV12-3/TRBV12-4
D: .
CDR3: CASSVRTRAYEQYF

size: few
V: TRBV5-1
D: .
CDR3: CASSLGDSWPNTEAFF

size: many
V: TRBV5-1
D: .
CDR3: CASSLAGGRLKNEQFF

size: many
V: TRBV7-2
D: .
CDR3: CASSLHKETQYF

size: many
V: TRBV5-1
D: .
CDR3: CASYDPSNTEAFF

size: many
V: TRBV12-3/TRBV12-4
D: .
CDR3: CASSFQGRGNSPLHF

size: many
V: TRBV7-2
D: TRBD1
CDR3: CASSWTGRETQYF

size: many
V: TRBV7-2
D: TRBD2
CDR3: CASSPAGYSTDTQYF

size: many
V: TRBV20-1
D: .
CDR3: CSARVASGSYEQYF

size: many
V: TRBV20-1
D: .
CDR3: CSATHPPYEQYF

size: many
V: TRBV7-2
D: TRBD1
CDR3: CASSSGPGQGYEQYF

size: many
V: TRBV9
D: TRBD2
CDR3: CASSASGTSGGETQYF

size: many
V: TRBV20-1
D: .
CDR3: CSARVGQQYSNQPQHF

size: many
V: TRBV7-6
D: .
CDR3: CASSSSQRGLAGELFF

size: many
V: TRBV6-2/TRBV6-3
D: .
CDR3: CASSYMGDTQYF

size: .
V: TRBV20-1
D: TRBD1
CDR3: CSATMHRGGGYGYTF

size: many
V: TRBV9
D: .
CDR3: CASSVGPSRTDTQYF

size: many
V: TRBV12-3/TRBV12-4
D: .
CDR3: CASSPRARVANEKLFF

size: many
V: TRBV20-1
D: TRBD2
CDR3: CSARSLAAGDSGELFF

size: many
V: TRBV4-3
D: .
CDR3: CASSQDYGGPYEQYF

size: many
V: TRBV20-1
D: .
CDR3: CSARERQEYNSPLHF

size: .
V: TRBV5-1
D: .
CDR3: CASKRRGTDADTQYF

size: .
V: TRBV7-2
D: .
CDR3: CATSGVEQFF

size: many
V: TRBV5-6
D: TRBD2
CDR3: CASSPDQRGATDTQYF

size: many
V: TRBV4-3
D: .
CDR3: CASSQDTNTEAFF

size: few
V: TRBV7-8
D: .
CDR3: CASSRTPDRAFF

size: many
V: TRBV7-9
D: .
CDR3: CASSFYEQFF